The 27 T cell receptor beta chains below all came from one sample that was sequenced in a study of blood T cell repertoires in COVID-19. Using immunoSEQ multiplex PCR, the repertoire was profiled, and TCRdb retains in-frame clones only, with some absent. The table shows 110,000 to 150,000 clones, with about 80% occurring only once. The material sequenced was peripheral blood. The receptors stem from a man aged 65 to 85 who had recovered from COVID-19.

This clone has more than one count but fewer than ten. This rearrangement joins TRBV2 to TRBJ1-6; D is ambiguous. The CDR3 is 15 residues long. Germline V gene sequence: CDR1 SNHLY, CDR2 FYNNEI. V gave up 7 bases and J gave up 5 bases, with 15 bases separating them. CDR3 sequence (DNA): TGTGCCAGCAAGCAGCAGAGGGCTAATAATTCACCCCTCCACTTT. It codes for CASKQQRANNSPLHF. Full variable domain (rest looked up from reference TRBV2 and TRBJ1-6): EPEVTQTPSHQVTQMGQEVILRCVPISNHLYFYWYRQILGQKVEFLVSFYNNEISEKSEIFDDQFSVERPDGSNFTLKIRSTKLEDSAMYFCASKQQRANNSPLHFGNGTRLTVT.

This chain links TRBV2 with TRBJ2-7; possibly TRBD1 for D (6 bases). The CDR3 length is 12 residues. The V end was cut by 4 bases, the J end by 4 bases, with 8 bases between. The germline gives CDR1 SNHLY, CDR2 FYNNEI. CDR3 residues: CASSGGPYEQYF. As DNA, the CDR3 is TGTGCCAGCAGTGGGGGGCCTTACGAGCAGTACTTC. The whole variable domain, filled in from reference TRBV2 and TRBJ2-7, reads EPEVTQTPSHQVTQMGQEVILRCVPISNHLYFYWYRQILGQKVEFLVSFYNNEISEKSEIFDDQFSVERPDGSNFTLKIRSTKLEDSAMYFCASSGGPYEQYFGPGTRLTVT.

The rearrangement joins TRBV28 to TRBJ1-2, with TRBD1 as a possible D gene (6 bases). V dropped 5 bases and J dropped 2 bases, with 12 bases sitting between them. This CDR3 is 14 amino acids long. CDR1 is MDHEN, CDR2 SYDVKM, per germline. The DNA for the CDR3 is TGTGCCAGCAGTCTCCCACAGGGAAACTATGGCTACACCTTC. Residues: CASSLPQGNYGYTF.

V and J are TRBV27 and TRBJ1-6, with D uncertain. CDR3 length equals 14 residues. Germline CDR1 reads MNHEY; CDR2 reads SMNVEV (reference sequence). V dropped 3 bases and J dropped 7 bases, with 10 bases sitting between them. The CDR3 spells CASSFSQPNSPLHF. In DNA, the CDR3 is TGTGCCAGCAGTTTTTCACAGCCAAATTCACCCCTCCACTTT.

The genes are TRBV7-2 and TRBJ2-1; unclear D gene. CDR1 is SGHTA, CDR2 FQGNSA, per germline. The CDR3 is made up of 15 amino acids. With 5 bases removed from V and 4 bases from J, the gap between germline ends came to 15 bases. CDR3 DNA sequence: TGTGCCAGCAGCGTACTACTCCCTTCTTACAATGAGCAGTTCTTC. This encodes CASSVLLPSYNEQFF.

The V call is TRBV29-1, the J call TRBJ1-5; 8 nucleotides align to TRBD1. CDR3 length equals 14 residues. V was clipped by 4 bases and J by 5 bases; unmatched bases: 7. Germline CDR1 reads SQVTM; CDR2 reads ANQGSEA. DNA for the CDR3: TGCAGCGTTGCCGGACAGGGAGGTGATCAGCCCCAGCATTTT. It specifies CSVAGQGGDQPQHF. Based on the CDR3 plus reference TRBV29-1 and TRBJ1-5, the full variable domain is SAVISQKPSRDICQRGTSLTIQCQVDSQVTMMFWYRQQPGQSLTLIATANQGSEATYESGFVIDKFPISRPNLTFSTLTVSNMSPEDSSIYLCSVAGQGGDQPQHFGDGTRLSIL.

The chain combines TRBV27 with TRBJ2-5; 8 nucleotides line up with TRBD1. The CDR3 is 15 residues long. The V gene end was trimmed by 7 bases and the J gene end by 4 bases; junction bases not matched to a gene: 11. Germline V gene sequence: CDR1 MNHEY, CDR2 SMNVEV (reference sequence). The CDR3 region is CASTVDRGSRETQYF. The CDR3 DNA reads as TGTGCCAGCACTGTCGACAGGGGTAGTCGAGAGACCCAGTACTTC.

This chain uses TRBV9 with TRBJ1-6, with D tentatively TRBD1 (5 bases). Germline lookup yields CDR1 SGDLS and CDR2 YYNGEE. CDR3 length equals 16 residues. Trimming took off 0 bases at V and 9 bases at J, with 16 bases between the two ends. The CDR3 protein is CASSVAPRLDSSPLHF. CDR3 nucleotide sequence: TGTGCCAGCAGCGTAGCTCCCAGACTCGACAGTTCACCCCTCCACTTT.

The V and J genes are TRBV9 and TRBJ1-1; maybe TRBD1 (6 bases). Trimming left V 3 bases short and J 5 bases short, with 11 bases between. Germline CDR1 reads SGDLS; CDR2 reads YYNGEE. This CDR3 has 13 amino acids. The CDR3 DNA reads TGTGCCAGCAGCGCCCAGGGGTGGACTGAAGCTTTCTTT. It translates to CASSAQGWTEAFF.

This chain uses TRBV15 with TRBJ1-2, with 11 bases aligning to TRBD1. V was clipped by 5 bases and J by 3 bases; unmatched bases: 8. The CDR3 sequence is 16 residues long. CDR1 is LNHNV and CDR2 is YYDKDF in the germline V gene (reference sequence). The CDR3 sequence: CATSSGQGAHDYGYTF. For the CDR3, the DNA is TGTGCCACCAGCTCCGGACAGGGGGCGCATGACTATGGCTACACCTTC.

This chain uses TRBV30 with TRBJ2-1, with D possibly matching TRBD1 (5 bases). Trimming cost V 8 bases and J 2 bases, with 16 bases left between them. The germline gives CDR1 GTSNPN, CDR2 SVGIG (reference sequence). The CDR3 extends over 14 amino acids. The CDR3 coding sequence is TGTGCCCAGGGAAGGGAAGGACCCTACAATGAGCAGTTCTTC. This gives the protein CAQGREGPYNEQFF.

There are many counts of this clone. The chain joins TRBV27 to TRBJ1-3; TRBD1 is a possible D gene (6 bases). The V end lost 5 bases, the J end lost 4 bases, and 12 bases lay between the germline ends. The CDR3 consists of 14 residues. Germline V gives CDR1 MNHEY, CDR2 SMNVEV (reference sequence). CDR3 sequence: CASSPRDIGNTIYF. The DNA of the CDR3 is TGTGCCAGCAGTCCCCGGGACATAGGAAACACCATATATTTT.

The chain's CDR3 is CATSRQMTGVFYEQYF. CDR3 bases: TGTGCCACCAGCAGACAAATGACAGGGGTTTTCTACGAGCAGTACTTC. V and J are TRBV15 and TRBJ2-7; TRBD1 agrees at 8 bases. V lost 2 bases to trimming and J lost 3 bases; unmatched junction nucleotides: 9. The CDR3 extends over 16 amino acids. Germline values: CDR1 LNHNV, CDR2 YYDKDF (reference sequence).

The chain recombines TRBV10-2 with TRBJ2-7; D is perhaps TRBD1 (7 bases). V was clipped by 7 bases and J by 1 base, with 17 bases between them. CDR3 length: 15 amino acids. Germline CDR1 is WSHSY and CDR2 is SAAADI. The DNA for the CDR3 is TGCGCCAGCACCCTACGACAGGGAGGATCCTACGAGCAGTACTTC. Protein product: CASTLRQGGSYEQYF.

The chain joins TRBV27 to TRBJ1-2; 8 positions match TRBD1. The CDR3 totals 15 residues. CDR1 and CDR2 (germline): MNHEY, SMNVEV (reference sequence). J gave up 3 bases and V 5 bases, and 8 bases lay outside the gene matches. Here the CDR3 reads CASSGSQGAHYGYTF. The CDR3 bases are TGTGCCAGCAGTGGGTCCCAGGGGGCTCACTATGGCTACACCTTC.

The chain recombines TRBV7-2 with TRBJ2-7; the match to TRBD2 covers 11 bases. After removal of 0 bases from V and 3 bases from J, the junction contained 13 bases not matched to a gene. This CDR3 has 19 residues. The V gene's germline CDR1 is SGHTA and CDR2 FQGNSA. CDR3 DNA sequence: TGTGCCAGCAGCTTAGCCGGGACTAGCGGATTCTCCATCCTCTACGAGCAGTACTTC. Its protein product is CASSLAGTSGFSILYEQYF.

The rearrangement links TRBV11-2 to TRBJ2-1, with TRBD2 matching over 8 bases. The CDR3 length is 18 residues. Looked up from germline, CDR1 is SGHAT and CDR2 is FQNNGV. V lost 5 bases, J lost 4 bases, and 16 bases stayed unmatched. CDR3 coding DNA: TGTGCCAGCAGCCCGGCCCGGGGGGGAGCGGTCTGGTACAATGAGCAGTTCTTC. It codes for CASSPARGGAVWYNEQFF.

The chain combines TRBV29-1 with TRBJ2-3; no reliable D call. This CDR3 comprises 14 residues. Germline loops: CDR1 SQVTM, CDR2 ANQGSEA. Trimming pared 4 bases from V and 2 bases from J, leaving 13 bases between. The CDR3 sequence: CSVVVDSYTDTQYF. CDR3 sequence (DNA): TGCAGCGTTGTCGTCGACTCTTACACAGATACGCAGTATTTT.

This chain joins TRBV19 and TRBJ2-3; TRBD1 agrees at 10 bases. The V gene's germline CDR1 is LNHDA and CDR2 SQIVND (reference sequence). The CDR3 runs to 18 residues. Unmatched junction bases numbered 12, after V lost 2 bases and J lost 4 bases. The CDR3 here is CASSIFGTGAAGADTQYF. CDR3 sequence (DNA): TGTGCCAGTAGTATATTTGGGACAGGGGCGGCTGGCGCAGATACGCAGTATTTT. Complete variable domain (other parts from reference TRBV19 and TRBJ2-3): DGGITQSPKYLFRKEGQNVTLSCEQNLNHDAMYWYRQDPGQGLRLIYYSQIVNDFQKGDIAEGYSVSREKKESFPLTVTSAQKNPTAFYLCASSIFGTGAAGADTQYFGPGTRLTVL.

The CDR3 reads CASSRLLNEKLFF. For the CDR3, the DNA is TGTGCCAGCAGTCGACTTCTTAATGAAAAACTGTTTTTT. V gene TRBV6-5 combines with J gene TRBJ1-4; D is unresolved. The CDR3 sequence is 13 residues long. Between the trimmed V and J ends, which lost 5 bases and 4 bases, there was a span of 8 bases. Germline V lookup: CDR1 MNHEY, CDR2 SVGAGI.

V usage is TRBV9 and J usage is TRBJ1-6; no definite D call. Germline V gives CDR1 SGDLS, CDR2 YYNGEE. This CDR3 has 12 residues. The V end lost 7 bases, the J end lost 10 bases, and 12 bases lay between the germline ends. For the CDR3, the DNA is TGTGCCAGCGGAGGATCGAAGTCACCCCTCCACTTT. Translation gives CASGGSKSPLHF. The full variable domain, with the rest looked up from reference TRBV9 and TRBJ1-6, is DSGVTQTPKHLITATGQRVTLRCSPRSGDLSVYWYQQSLDQGLQFLIQYYNGEERAKGNILERFSAQQFPDLHSELNLSSLELGDSALYFCASGGSKSPLHFGNGTRLTVT.

This rearrangement joins TRBV5-4 to TRBJ1-2, with TRBD1 matching 12 bases. Losses at the gene ends were 0 bases for V and 2 bases for J; bases not matched to a gene: 2. The CDR3 is made up of 16 amino acids. CDR1 is SGHNT and CDR2 is YYREEE in the germline V gene (reference sequence). The CDR3 DNA reads TGTGCCAGCAGCTTGGGCGGGACAGGGGGCAACTATGGCTACACCTTC. It translates to CASSLGGTGGNYGYTF.

The rearrangement links TRBV30 to TRBJ1-2; D may be TRBD1 (6 bases). The CDR3 runs to 15 residues. Germline V gene lookup returns CDR1 GTSNPN and CDR2 SVGIG (reference sequence). V was shortened by 3 bases and J by 1 base, with 15 bases between the two germline ends. CDR3 DNA: TGTGCCTGGAGCGCGCCAGGGGCCGTTAACTATGGCTACACCTTC. Its translation is CAWSAPGAVNYGYTF.

V is TRBV6-6 and J is TRBJ2-7; the match to TRBD2 covers 12 bases. The germline gives CDR1 MNHNY, CDR2 SVGAGI (reference sequence). CDR3 length: 15 amino acids. V lost 6 bases and J lost 3; bases outside the gene matches: 6. The CDR3 nucleotides are TGTGCCAGCAGCCCAACTAGCGGGAGGTACTACGAGCAGTACTTC. This gives the protein CASSPTSGRYYEQYF.

The DNA for the CDR3 is TGTGCCAGCAGCACTAGTTTGACAGGGGAGGGGACCCAGTACTTC. The encoded protein is CASSTSLTGEGTQYF. V usage is TRBV7-6 and J usage is TRBJ2-5; D might be TRBD1 (8 bases). Germline-derived CDR1 and CDR2 are SGHVS and FNYEAQ. V was cut by 5 bases and J by 7 bases, with 20 bases left in between. This CDR3 region has 15 residues.

The V call is TRBV12-3 or TRBV12-4, the J call TRBJ2-3, with D tentatively TRBD1 (6 bases). The ends were cut back, 6 bases at V and 4 bases at J, with 11 bases in the middle. The length of the CDR3 is 13 residues. The CDR3 nucleotides read TGTGCCAGCAGGTATAACAGGGCAGATACGCAGTATTTT. Translated, it gives CASRYNRADTQYF.

The chain joins TRBV7-9 to TRBJ2-6; TRBD2 aligns across 10 bases. CDR1 is SEHNR and CDR2 is FQNEAQ in the germline V gene (reference sequence). Germline trimming cut 6 bases from V and 0 bases from J; bases unmatched to any gene: 8. The CDR3 consists of 18 residues. The CDR3 DNA reads as TGTGCCAGCAGTCCAACTAGCGGGACAGGCTCTGGGGCCAACGTCCTGACTTTC. Protein sequence: CASSPTSGTGSGANVLTF.